Below, one TCR beta chain is given with its context. CDR3 length equals 14 residues. V lost 4 bases, J lost 5 bases, and 14 bases lay in between. Germline V gene lookup returns CDR1 ENHRY and CDR2 SYGVKD. Authors' data handling: Amplification of reference gene primers provided the estimated nucleated cell counts. The table came from immunoSEQ multiplex PCR; TCRdb's copy has only in-frame clones and leaves some out. The DNA was the basis for D and trimming; V, J and clone size are from that table. Among approximately 150,000 clones listed, around 87% were seen once. This sample was taken from a study of blood T cell repertoires in COVID-19. Across the study: The United States, Italy and Spain provided the acute and convalescent COVID-19 samples. Sample material is recorded as cDNA or gDNA derived from T cells, B-cell-depleted T cells, or PBMCs.

The clonotype was recovered from a man in his fifties or sixties who had recovered from COVID-19. The gene calls are TRBV10-3 and TRBJ1-1, with D possibly being TRBD1 (6 bases). The material sequenced was peripheral blood. The CDR3 region is CAISVGASGTEAFF. The CDR3 DNA sequence: TGTGCCATCAGTGTGGGGGCCTCTGGGACTGAAGCTTTCTTT.